The 9 T cell receptor beta chains given below trace back to one sample, sequenced in a study of T-cell reconstitution after alpha-beta-depleted transplantation in children. Molecular barcoding with unique molecular identifiers was used for the TCRbeta library. TCRdb redid the calling of the PCR reads with MiXCR, one entry per CDR3 protein. Of around 490,000 distinct CDR3 sequences listed, roughly 11% were seen once; the top ten hold about 15%. This specimen consisted of PBMCs, mostly from graft donor cells, obtained 180 days after TCRalphabeta/CD19-depleted stem cell transplant. The receptors come from a female patient between 2 and 15 years old who had a stem cell transplant for aplastic anemia, so the T cells may come from the graft donor.

In its sample, this clonotype was seen a few times. The rearrangement links TRBV29-1 to TRBJ1-4; maybe TRBD1 (5 bases). In germline, CDR1 is SQVTM, CDR2 ANQGSEA. This CDR3 is built from 14 residues. Trimming removed 1 base from V and 10 bases from J, with 16 bases in between. CDR3: CSVEAGTAKGKLFF. In nucleotides, the CDR3 is TGCAGCGTTGAAGCAGGGACTGCAAAGGGAAAACTGTTTTTT.

V and J are TRBV18 and TRBJ2-1; TRBD1 aligns across 7 bases. Germline lookup yields CDR1 KGHSH and CDR2 LQKENI. This CDR3 has 15 amino acids. The V segment lost 2 bases and the J segment 1 base; nucleotides outside the gene matches: 2. The CDR3 spells CASSPDRESYNEQFF. CDR3 in DNA: TGTGCCAGCTCACCAGACAGGGAGTCCTACAATGAGCAGTTCTTC.

This clonotype was counted at least ten times. This CDR3 is CSALDPGTVNTEAFF. The CDR3 nucleotides read TGCAGCGCCCTGGACCCCGGGACGGTGAACACTGAAGCTTTCTTT. The V gene is TRBV29-1, the J gene TRBJ1-1; D might be TRBD1 (5 bases). There are 15 residues in the CDR3. Trimming shortened V by 7 bases and J by 0 bases, and 18 bases separated the two germline ends. Looked up from germline, CDR1 is SQVTM and CDR2 is ANQGSEA. Full variable domain (missing parts from reference TRBV29-1 and TRBJ1-1): SAVISQKPSRDICQRGTSLTIQCQVDSQVTMMFWYRQQPGQSLTLIATANQGSEATYESGFVIDKFPISRPNLTFSTLTVSNMSPEDSSIYLCSALDPGTVNTEAFFGQGTRLTVV.

This clonotype was seen ten or more times. The chain carries TRBV20-1 and TRBJ1-6; the D is unclear. The length of the CDR3 is 12 residues. Trimming took off 2 bases at V and 7 bases at J, with 6 bases between the two ends. The germline V gene encodes CDR1 DFQATT and CDR2 SNEGSKA (reference sequence). The DNA for the CDR3 is TGCAGTGCTAGAATCCAGAATTCACCCCTCCACTTT. Its translation is CSARIQNSPLHF.

In this sample, this clonotype turned up many times. The rearrangement uses TRBV5-1 and TRBJ2-5, with 12 bases lining up with TRBD2. Germline V gene data show CDR1 as SGHRS and CDR2 as YFSETQ. After removal of 1 base from V and 2 bases from J, the junction contained 3 bases not matched to a gene. The CDR3 is made up of 16 amino acids. In DNA form, the CDR3 reads TGCGCCAGCAGCTTGACTAGCGGGAGGAAGCAAGAGACCCAGTACTTC. Translating gives CASSLTSGRKQETQYF.

This clonotype appeared a few times. The chain has TRBV29-1 and TRBJ2-1, with D unclear. The V gene lost 7 bases and the J gene lost 5 bases, with 12 bases spanning the gap. Germline lookup yields CDR1 SQVTM and CDR2 ANQGSEA. CDR3 length equals 12 residues. This CDR3 reads CSGGPANNEQFF. The CDR3 DNA follows: TGCAGCGGCGGACCAGCTAACAATGAGCAGTTCTTC.

This clonotype was seen a few times. The chain combines TRBV28 with TRBJ2-2, with 10 bases that match TRBD1. The CDR3 extends over 16 amino acids. V lost 6 bases, J lost 7 bases, and 11 bases stayed unmatched. CDR1 is MDHEN, CDR2 SYDVKM, per germline. The CDR3 sequence: CASSRPGTGAGGELFF. The CDR3 nucleotides read TGTGCCAGCAGCCGCCCCGGGACAGGGGCGGGCGGGGAGCTGTTTTTT.

This clonotype showed up just a few times. The CDR3 is CASSPRRLAEQFF. The CDR3 DNA follows: TGTGCCAGCAGTCCCCGTCGACTAGCTGAGCAGTTCTTC. The chain has TRBV12-3 or TRBV12-4 and TRBJ2-1; 7 bases agree with TRBD2. CDR3 length: 13 residues. The ends lost 5 bases at V and 9 bases at J; junction bases unmatched: 7.

This clonotype was observed many times. The genes are TRBV5-6 and TRBJ2-3, with D uncertain. V was trimmed by 1 base and J by 1 base, leaving 7 bases between them. The V gene's germline CDR1 is SGHDT and CDR2 YYEEEE. The CDR3 has 14 amino acids. The CDR3 region is CASSLTRRTDTQYF. The CDR3 DNA reads TGTGCCAGCAGCTTGACCAGGCGCACAGATACGCAGTATTTT. The variable domain in full, with the rest retrieved from reference TRBV5-6 and TRBJ2-3, is DAGVTQSPTHLIKTRGQQVTLRCSPKSGHDTVSWYQQALGQGPQFIFQYYEEEERQRGNFPDRFSGHQFPNYSSELNVNALLLGDSALYLCASSLTRRTDTQYFGPGTRLTVL.